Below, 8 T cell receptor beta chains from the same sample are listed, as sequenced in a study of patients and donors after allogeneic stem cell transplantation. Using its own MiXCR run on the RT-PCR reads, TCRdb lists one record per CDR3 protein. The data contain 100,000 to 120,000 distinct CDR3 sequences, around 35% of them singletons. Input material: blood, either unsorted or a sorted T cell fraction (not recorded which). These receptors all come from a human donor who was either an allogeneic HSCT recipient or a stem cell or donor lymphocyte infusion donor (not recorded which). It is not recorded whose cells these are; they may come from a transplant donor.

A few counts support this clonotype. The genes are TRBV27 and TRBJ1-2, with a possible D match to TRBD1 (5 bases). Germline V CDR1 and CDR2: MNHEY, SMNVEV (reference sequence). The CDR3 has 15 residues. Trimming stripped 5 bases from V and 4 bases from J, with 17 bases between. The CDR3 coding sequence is TGTGCCAGCAGTCCCAATGGGGGACCCCGCTATGGCTACACCTTC. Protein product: CASSPNGGPRYGYTF.

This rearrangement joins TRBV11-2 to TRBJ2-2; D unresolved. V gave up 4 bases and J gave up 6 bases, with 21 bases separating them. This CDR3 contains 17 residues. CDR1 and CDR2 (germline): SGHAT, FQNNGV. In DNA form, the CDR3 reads TGTGCCAGCAGCTCCCTTCCCGAAGTCCTAACATCCGGGGAGCTGTTTTTT. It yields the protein CASSSLPEVLTSGELFF.

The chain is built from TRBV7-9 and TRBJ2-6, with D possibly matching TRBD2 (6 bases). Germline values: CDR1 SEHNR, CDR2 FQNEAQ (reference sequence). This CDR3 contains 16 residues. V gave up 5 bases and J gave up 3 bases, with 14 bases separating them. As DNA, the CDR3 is TGTGCCAGCAGCATAGGGACTTTTGGTGGGGCCAACGTCCTGACTTTC. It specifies CASSIGTFGGANVLTF.

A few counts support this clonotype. DNA of the CDR3: TGTGCCAGCAGCTTGGACGTCAATCAGCCCCAGCATTTT. It specifies CASSLDVNQPQHF. The chain combines TRBV7-8 with TRBJ1-5; D is undetermined. The CDR3 totals 13 residues. The ends were cut back, 3 bases at V and 3 bases at J, with 6 bases in the middle. Germline CDR1 and CDR2: SGHVS and FQNEAQ.

CDR3 residues: CSARVSGQGFSPLHF. CDR3 nucleotide sequence: TGCAGTGCTAGGGTTTCGGGACAGGGGTTCTCACCCCTCCACTTT. V gene TRBV20-1 combines with J gene TRBJ1-6; 10 bases match TRBD1. Trimming at V came to 3 bases and at J to 10 bases, leaving 9 bases not matched to a gene. The germline V gene encodes CDR1 DFQATT and CDR2 SNEGSKA (reference sequence). This CDR3 has 15 amino acids.

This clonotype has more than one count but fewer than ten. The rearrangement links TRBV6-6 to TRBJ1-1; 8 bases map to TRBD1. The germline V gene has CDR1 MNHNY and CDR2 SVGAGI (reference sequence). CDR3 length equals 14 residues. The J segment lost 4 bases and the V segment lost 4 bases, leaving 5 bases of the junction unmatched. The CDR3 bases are TGTGCCAGCAGTTCGCACAGGGGGGTCACTGAAGCTTTCTTT. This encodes CASSSHRGVTEAFF.

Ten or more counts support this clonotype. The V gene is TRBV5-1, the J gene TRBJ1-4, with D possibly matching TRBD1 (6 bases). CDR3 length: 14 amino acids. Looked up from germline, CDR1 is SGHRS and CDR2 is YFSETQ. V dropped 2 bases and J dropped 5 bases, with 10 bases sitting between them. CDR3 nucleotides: TGCGCCAGCAGCTTAGGGGGTGGAAATGAAAAACTGTTTTTT. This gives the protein CASSLGGGNEKLFF.

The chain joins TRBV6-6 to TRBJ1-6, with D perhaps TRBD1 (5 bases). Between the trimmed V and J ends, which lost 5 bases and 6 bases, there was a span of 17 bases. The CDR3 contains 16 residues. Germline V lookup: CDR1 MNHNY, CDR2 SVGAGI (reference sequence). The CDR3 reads CASSPTNSGVNSPLHF. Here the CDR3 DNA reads TGTGCCAGCAGTCCTACAAACTCGGGGGTTAATTCACCCCTCCACTTT.